One sample yielded the 20 T cell receptor beta chains listed below, sequenced in a study of blood T cell repertoires in COVID-19 (dated by TCRdb to the early 2020s). The library was prepared using the immunoSEQ multiplex PCR assay. Held by TCRdb, this immuneACCESS table contains in-frame sequences only and omits some clones. Under half of the omission traces to an unresolved V gene where checked; the cause of the rest is unknown. Within this sample are 170,000 or so clones, with 84% of them counted one time only. In total, the top ten clones hold 11% to 15% of the sample. Sequencing input: peripheral blood. Receptors were obtained from a man between 18 and 35 years old with active or convalescent COVID-19.

This clone turned up a few times. The genes are TRBV5-1 and TRBJ1-2; 7 bases are shared with TRBD1. V lost 2 bases, J lost 1 base, and 2 bases stayed unmatched. Germline values: CDR1 SGHRS, CDR2 YFSETQ. The CDR3 has 14 residues. The CDR3 reads CASSLGTVNYGYTF. The CDR3 nucleotides read TGCGCCAGCAGCTTAGGGACAGTTAACTATGGCTACACCTTC.

The chain recombines TRBV6-4 with TRBJ2-3; D remains ambiguous. This CDR3 comprises 14 residues. Germline V CDR1 and CDR2: MRHNA, SNTAGT. V was shortened by 4 bases and J by 0 bases, with 8 bases between the two germline ends. The CDR3 DNA reads as TGTGCCAGCAGTGCTTCTCCTAGCACAGATACGCAGTATTTT. Its protein product is CASSASPSTDTQYF.

The V call is TRBV18, the J call TRBJ1-4; perhaps TRBD1 as D (5 bases). CDR3 size: 16 residues. CDR1 and CDR2 (germline): KGHSH, LQKENI. Deletions cut 1 base from V and 0 bases from J, with 9 bases between. The CDR3 coding sequence is TGTGCCAGCTCACCACTGTTAGGGGCAACTAATGAAAAACTGTTTTTT. Translated: CASSPLLGATNEKLFF. Drawing the rest from reference TRBV18 and TRBJ1-4, the complete variable domain is NAGVMQNPRHLVRRRGQEARLRCSPMKGHSHVYWYRQLPEEGLKFMVYLQKENIIDESGMPKERFSAEFPKEGPSILRIQQVVRGDSAAYFCASSPLLGATNEKLFFGSGTQLSVL.

The chain combines TRBV3-1 (or the pseudogene TRBV3-2) with TRBJ1-4; TRBD1 aligns across 7 bases. Trimming took 6 bases from V and 8 from J; bases not matched to a gene: 9. The CDR3 has 14 residues. Germline lookup yields CDR1 LGHDT and CDR2 YNNKEL (reference sequence). Here the CDR3 reads CASRSGGRLEKLFF. For the CDR3, the DNA is TGTGCCAGCAGGTCAGGGGGGAGGTTGGAAAAACTGTTTTTT.

This rearrangement joins TRBV14 to TRBJ2-7; 10 bases are a match to TRBD1. The CDR3 spans 13 residues. Trimming removed 6 bases from V and 2 bases from J; junction bases left unmatched: 1. CDR1 and CDR2 (germline): SGHDN, FVKESK. This chain's CDR3 is CASRDRGTYEQYF. CDR3 nucleotides: TGTGCCAGCAGGGACAGGGGGACCTACGAGCAGTACTTC.

The chain joins TRBV28 to TRBJ1-6; 7 bases line up with TRBD1. Trimming at V came to 5 bases and at J to 4 bases, leaving 14 bases not matched to a gene. The germline V gene has CDR1 MDHEN and CDR2 SYDVKM. CDR3 length equals 18 residues. CDR3 nucleotide sequence: TGTGCCAGCAGTCCTGGACAGGCCCCGAGAACTTATAATTCACCCCTCCACTTT. Protein sequence: CASSPGQAPRTYNSPLHF.

This chain connects TRBV6-6 to TRBJ1-2, with D tentatively TRBD1 (6 bases). Trimming removed 2 bases from V and 0 bases from J, with 13 bases in between. In germline, CDR1 is MNHNY, CDR2 SVGAGI (reference sequence). The CDR3 sequence is 16 residues long. CDR3 sequence reads: CASSYLGQSTNYGYTF. CDR3 DNA: TGTGCCAGCAGTTACCTCGGACAGTCCACTAACTATGGCTACACCTTC.

This clone was recorded a few times. The rearrangement uses TRBV5-1 and TRBJ2-7; 8 bases map to TRBD1. V dropped 4 bases and J dropped 7; count of bases not matched to a gene: 7. Germline CDR1 SGHRS, CDR2 YFSETQ. CDR3 size: 13 residues. Here the CDR3 reads CASSRQGFGEQYF. In DNA form, the CDR3 reads TGCGCCAGCAGCAGACAGGGGTTCGGAGAGCAGTACTTC.

This chain joins TRBV7-2 and TRBJ1-1; 11 bases map to TRBD1. The germline V gene encodes CDR1 SGHTA and CDR2 FQGNSA. The CDR3 is made up of 16 amino acids. Trimming took 5 bases from V and 1 from J; bases not matched to a gene: 6. Here the CDR3 reads CASSPGTGGWNTEAFF. The CDR3 region has the DNA TGTGCCAGCAGCCCAGGGACAGGGGGGTGGAACACTGAAGCTTTCTTT.

The gene calls are TRBV7-9 and TRBJ2-2, with 9 positions matching TRBD1. The trim removed 0 bases at V and 5 bases at J, leaving 7 bases unmatched. CDR3 length: 17 amino acids. CDR1 SEHNR and CDR2 FQNEAQ come from the germline V gene (reference sequence). The CDR3: CASSLAAGTGRTGELFF. As DNA, the CDR3 is TGTGCCAGCAGCTTAGCTGCCGGGACAGGGCGAACCGGGGAGCTGTTTTTT. Based on the CDR3 plus reference TRBV7-9 and TRBJ2-2, the full variable domain is DTGVSQNPRHKITKRGQNVTFRCDPISEHNRLYWYRQTLGQGPEFLTYFQNEAQLEKSRLLSDRFSAERPKGSFSTLEIQRTEQGDSAMYLCASSLAAGTGRTGELFFGEGSRLTVL.

V usage is TRBV20-1 and J usage is TRBJ2-1; D might be TRBD1 (6 bases). The V gene's germline CDR1 is DFQATT and CDR2 SNEGSKA (reference sequence). The CDR3 totals 11 residues. V was clipped by 6 bases and J by 7 bases, with 10 bases between them. The CDR3 sequence: CSAWDKNEQFF. In DNA, the CDR3 is TGCAGTGCGTGGGACAAAAATGAGCAGTTCTTC.

The V gene is TRBV10-2, the J gene TRBJ1-2; 8 nucleotides line up with TRBD1. The ends lost 7 bases at V and 3 bases at J; junction bases unmatched: 10. CDR3 length equals 15 residues. Germline V CDR1 and CDR2: WSHSY, SAAADI. The chain's CDR3 is CASTSHRGFDYGYTF. In DNA, the CDR3 is TGCGCCAGCACCAGCCACAGGGGGTTTGACTATGGCTACACCTTC.

The V and J genes are TRBV5-6 and TRBJ2-7; perhaps TRBD1 as D (6 bases). The CDR3 has 14 residues. CDR1 and CDR2 (germline): SGHDT, YYEEEE. With 2 bases removed from V and 0 bases from J, the gap between germline ends came to 9 bases. CDR3: CASSLLGGSYEQYF. CDR3 nucleotide sequence: TGTGCCAGCAGCTTATTAGGGGGCTCCTACGAGCAGTACTTC.

The chain joins TRBV2 to TRBJ1-1; perhaps TRBD1 as D (5 bases). CDR3 size: 13 residues. V shed 9 bases and J shed 1 base, with 12 bases lying between them. Germline CDR1 SNHLY, CDR2 FYNNEI. Here the CDR3 reads CASRLGGNTEAFF. As DNA, the CDR3 is TGTGCCAGTAGATTGGGGGGGAACACTGAAGCTTTCTTT.

The J gene is TRBJ1-1, the V gene TRBV6-4; D is perhaps TRBD1 (6 bases). Per germline, CDR1 MRHNA and CDR2 SNTAGT. This CDR3 has 17 amino acids. V was trimmed by 0 bases and J by 4 bases, leaving 18 bases between them. The CDR3 sequence is CASSDSTGLCYLTEAFF. CDR3 nucleotides: TGTGCCAGCAGTGACTCGACAGGCCTCTGCTACCTCACTGAAGCTTTCTTT.

This chain uses TRBV15 with TRBJ1-5; 8 bases map to TRBD1. Trimming at V came to 2 bases and at J to 4 bases, leaving 4 bases not matched to a gene. Per the germline V gene, CDR1 is LNHNV and CDR2 is YYDKDF (reference sequence). The CDR3 runs 15 residues. This chain's CDR3 is CATSRLDRENQPQHF. In DNA form, the CDR3 reads TGTGCCACCAGCAGATTGGACAGGGAAAATCAGCCCCAGCATTTT.

This clone was found once. The chain couples TRBV3-1 (or the pseudogene TRBV3-2) to TRBJ2-3; TRBD2 agrees at 9 bases. V trimming: 0 bases; J trimming: 3 bases; junction bases outside the gene matches: 13. The CDR3 consists of 19 residues. Germline CDR1 and CDR2: LGHDT and YNNKEL (reference sequence). CDR3 protein: CASSQERAGGRKTTDTQYF. Written as DNA, the CDR3 is TGTGCCAGCAGCCAAGAACGAGCGGGGGGCCGAAAGACTACAGATACGCAGTATTTT.

V gene TRBV28 combines with J gene TRBJ1-6; D is possibly TRBD1 (5 bases). Germline loops: CDR1 MDHEN, CDR2 SYDVKM. V lost 1 base, J lost 5 bases, and 12 bases lay in between. This CDR3 contains 16 residues. This CDR3 is CASSLSIKGNNSPLHF. In DNA form, the CDR3 reads TGTGCCAGCAGTTTATCCATAAAGGGGAATAATTCACCCCTCCACTTT.

The rearrangement uses TRBV5-1 and TRBJ2-3; TRBD2 matches at 13 bases. CDR1 is SGHRS and CDR2 is YFSETQ in the germline V gene. The CDR3 extends over 16 amino acids. J gave up 1 base and V 5 bases, and 4 bases lay outside the gene matches. CDR3 in amino acids: CASRYGLAGGTDTQYF. The DNA of the CDR3 is TGCGCCAGCAGATACGGACTAGCGGGAGGCACAGATACGCAGTATTTT.

The chain carries TRBV6-4 and TRBJ2-1, with 8 bases fitting TRBD2. This CDR3 comprises 14 residues. Germline lookup yields CDR1 MRHNA and CDR2 SNTAGT. V shed 6 bases, J shed 7 bases, and the junction held 8 bases outside the gene matches. CDR3 DNA: TGTGCCAGCAGCGACGGGGGGGGTCAGAATGAGCAGTTCTTC. It specifies CASSDGGGQNEQFF.